This paragraph covers one T cell receptor (beta chain) sequence. Its antigen remains unidentified. No base quality values were provided; no much bigger clone lies one nucleotide off. Healthy controls were some 34 blood donors whose buffy coats came from the Finnish Red Cross blood service. All TCR-sequenced material derived from peripheral blood: patient blood samples and healthy donor buffy coats. Ficoll-Hypaque gradient centrifugation was used to isolate peripheral blood mononuclear cells. Magnetic purification was used to isolate CD4+ cells from the buffy coats of the healthy controls. Genomic DNA was extracted using the Gentra Puregene Cell and Tissue kit, and a Qubit 2.0 fluorometer was used to quantify it. These data originate in a study of STAT5B mutations in CD4+ large granular lymphocyte leukemia (dated by TCRdb to between 2022 and 2023). Notes on the research overall: Among the healthy controls, the CDR3 'QG' motif was associated with a particular HLA allele. The TCRbeta repertoires of CD4+ T-cell large granular lymphocyte leukemia patients were compared with the TCRbeta repertoires of healthy blood donors. The purity of purified fractions was confirmed by flow cytometry on FACSCanto II or FACSVerse to exceed 95% among lymphocytes. Results and caveats for the whole study, not just this receptor: Data were not HLA-matched; higher clonality in CD4+ versus CD8+ T-LGLL could reflect the relatively small sample size. Enrichment of TRBV06-family usage was observed among the top patient clones (8/27) relative to healthy controls (2/35). Greater clonality appeared to be present in CD4-sorted patient repertoires than in healthy CD4+ repertoires, and the difference was retained after the putative leukemic clones were removed. Main leukemic clonotypes were private to each patient, although around 24% of the main leukemic clonotypes were found at low frequency in the non-leukemic repertoires of other patients.

The immunoSEQ assay at survey resolution was applied to genomic DNA for sequencing of TCRbeta rearrangements. The paper's processing steps were these. In the TCR sequencing data, the smallest productive clonotype frequency that could be detected was 2.59 x 10-5. Only productive TCRbeta rearrangements, meaning sequences that were complete and in-frame, were kept for the analyses. The clonality of each sample was calculated as Simpson clonality in the immunoSEQ Analyzer version 3.0. Clones were binned by frequency as very rare, small, medium, large (1-20%) or hyperexpanded (>20%). Generation probabilities were estimated with OLGA 1.2.3, V-gene circos plots were made with VDJtools, specificities were looked up in VDJdb, and CDR3 motifs were identified with GLIPH. TCRdb retrieved this table from immuneACCESS and kept in-frame rearrangements only. Not all clones are present; in checked studies, unresolved V genes account for under half, and no reason is known for the remainder. That table furnishes V, J and clone size, whereas the DNA furnished D and trimming. The sample yields approximately 21,000 clones; 78% were counted once. The top ten clonotypes cover 0.4% to 0.45% of the sample.

Relative to germline, V is missing 4 bases and J is missing 3 bases, with 9 bases of the junction outside any gene match. From cysteine to phenylalanine, the CDR3 is 17 amino acids long. The DNA shown is the 51-base CDR3, in frame from base 1. CDR1 SGHAT and CDR2 FQNNGV are derived from the germline V gene. The source is a human donor in good health. Sequencing input: CD4+ T cells from blood buffy coats. The chain links TRBV11-2 with TRBJ2-1; 10 nucleotides in the junction match TRBD2. The CDR3 sequence is CASSSSGGGVLYNEQFF. The nucleotide sequence reads TGTGCCAGCAGCTCTAGCGGGGGCGGGGTGCTCTACAATGAGCAGTTCTTC.